The 5 T cell receptor beta chains below come from one sample, sequenced in a study of blood T cell repertoires in COVID-19. Using immunoSEQ multiplex PCR, the repertoire was profiled, and TCRdb retains in-frame clones only, with some absent. The repertoire has 350,000 to 550,000 clones, approximately 92% of them found once; the top ten carry 0.95% to 1.3%. The sample comprised PBMCs or T cells enriched from blood (not recorded which). The receptors originated from a man aged 30 to 39 who had recovered from COVID-19.

The rearrangement uses TRBV15 and TRBJ2-1; D call uncertain. V was trimmed by 1 base and J by 10 bases, leaving 14 bases between them. The germline gives CDR1 LNHNV, CDR2 YYDKDF (reference sequence). The length of the CDR3 is 14 residues. CDR3 loop: CATSRVPTMGEQFF. The CDR3 region has the DNA TGTGCCACCAGCAGAGTCCCTACCATGGGCGAGCAGTTCTTC.

This clone turned up a few times. The CDR3, as DNA: TGTGCCAGCAGCGAACTAGCGGGAGTGTACAATGAGCAGTTCTTC. This sequence encodes CASSELAGVYNEQFF. The chain employs TRBV9 and TRBJ2-1; 11 bases align to TRBD2. Germline lookup yields CDR1 SGDLS and CDR2 YYNGEE. With 3 bases clipped from V and 4 bases from J, the junction kept 3 bases outside the gene matches. There are 15 residues in the CDR3. Based on the CDR3 plus reference TRBV9 and TRBJ2-1, the full variable domain is DSGVTQTPKHLITATGQRVTLRCSPRSGDLSVYWYQQSLDQGLQFLIQYYNGEERAKGNILERFSAQQFPDLHSELNLSSLELGDSALYFCASSELAGVYNEQFFGPGTRLTVL.

This clone occurred a few times. The chain uses TRBV10-3 and TRBJ1-1, with TRBD1 as a possible D gene (6 bases). Germline V lookup: CDR1 ENHRY, CDR2 SYGVKD. This CDR3 has 15 residues. Trimming cost V 2 bases and J 6 bases, with 16 bases left between them. The CDR3 loop reads CAISEIRGGRSEAFF. The CDR3 nucleotides are TGTGCCATCAGTGAGATTAGGGGGGGTCGATCTGAAGCTTTCTTT.

The V and J genes are TRBV11-3 and TRBJ1-4; 10 positions match TRBD1. This CDR3 comprises 17 residues. Per germline, CDR1 SGHNT and CDR2 YENEEA. Losses at the gene ends were 10 bases for V and 0 bases for J; bases not matched to a gene: 11. The CDR3 region is CANPPGQGSSTNEKLFF. CDR3 DNA: TGTGCCAACCCGCCGGGACAGGGGAGTTCAACTAATGAAAAACTGTTTTTT.

In this sample, this clone turned up a few times. V is TRBV28 and J is TRBJ1-2; TRBD1 matches 9 bases. This CDR3 region has 16 residues. V was pared by 4 bases and J by 0 bases, with 6 bases of the junction left unmatched. Germline V lookup: CDR1 MDHEN, CDR2 SYDVKM. CDR3 loop: CASSSTGGPANYGYTF. The CDR3 coding sequence is TGTGCCAGCAGTTCCACAGGGGGCCCTGCTAACTATGGCTACACCTTC.